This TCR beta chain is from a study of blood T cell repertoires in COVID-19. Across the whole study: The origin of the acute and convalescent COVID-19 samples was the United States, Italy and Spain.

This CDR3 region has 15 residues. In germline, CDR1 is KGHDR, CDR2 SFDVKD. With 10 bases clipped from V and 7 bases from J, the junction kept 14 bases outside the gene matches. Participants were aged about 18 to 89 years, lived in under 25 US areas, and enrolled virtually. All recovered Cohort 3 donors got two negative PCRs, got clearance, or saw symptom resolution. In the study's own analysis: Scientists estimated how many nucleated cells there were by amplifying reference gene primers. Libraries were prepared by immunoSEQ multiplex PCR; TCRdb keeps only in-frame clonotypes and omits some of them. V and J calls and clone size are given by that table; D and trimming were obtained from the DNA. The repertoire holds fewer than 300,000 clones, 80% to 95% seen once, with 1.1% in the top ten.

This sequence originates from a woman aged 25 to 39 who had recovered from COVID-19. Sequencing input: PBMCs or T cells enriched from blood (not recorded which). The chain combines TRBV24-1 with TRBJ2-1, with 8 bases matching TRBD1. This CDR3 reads CATQGGRGLVNEQFF. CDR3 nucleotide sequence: TGTGCCACTCAGGGGGGCAGGGGGCTAGTAAATGAGCAGTTCTTC.